This record looks at one T cell receptor beta chain sequence and its context. This clonotype came up many times. Its cognate antigen has yet to be identified. No base-level quality is on record; no much larger clone is a single base apart. Library preparation used RT-PCR. TCRdb records Illumina HiSeq 2500 as the sequencer. TCRdb's own reprocessing of the public reads used fastp at Q25 and MiXCR and kept productive beta chains. Rows are unified per CDR3 protein, each entry keeping the most common DNA and genes. The sample has around 490,000 distinct CDR3 sequences on record, approximately 7.7% of them singletons. The ten most abundant clones make up around 13% of the sample. This entry comes from a study of response to subunit inactivated influenza vaccine (dated by TCRdb to between 2017 and 2018). Background on the whole study: The study used deep quantitative T cell receptor repertoire profiling to track responses to a trivalent subunit inactivated influenza vaccine. The full study reports these points: According to the authors, only a limited number of new T cells may be recruited by each seasonal influenza vaccination.

From the cysteine through the phenylalanine, the CDR3 covers 13 amino acids. Here the CDR3 DNA is all that survives: 39 bases in frame from base 1. The junction shows trimming of 2 bases on V and 4 bases on J, plus 9 bases between the germline ends. The origin of this receptor is a man aged 50-75 years who received an inactivated influenza vaccine. Donor details come from another sample of the same person, matched by shared clones. The V and J genes are TRBV12-3 or TRBV12-4 and TRBJ2-7; no D gene call is confident. This specimen was PBMCs from blood, taken roughly 24 months after vaccination. In nucleotides, the sequence is TGTGCCAGCAGTTTAAACGGACGGTACGAGCAGTACTTC. It encodes CASSLNGRYEQYF.